This TCR beta chain emerged from a study of blood T cell repertoires in COVID-19. Whole-study context: Whether acute or convalescent, the COVID-19 samples came from the United States, Italy and Spain.

In the study's own analysis: Counts of nucleated cells, estimated from reference gene primer amplification, were obtained. The repertoire was sequenced with immunoSEQ multiplex PCR; TCRdb's copy has only in-frame clones and lacks some. V, J and clone size were drawn from that table, and D and trimming were deduced from the DNA. The table shows about 21,000 clones, with around 90% occurring only once. V shed 1 base and J shed 2 bases, with 6 bases lying between them. This CDR3 is 13 amino acids long. CDR1 is LNHDA and CDR2 is SQIVND in the germline V gene (reference sequence). The TCR was taken from a human donor with active COVID-19. The donor label of this sample is uncertain. Material for sequencing was peripheral blood. The J gene is TRBJ2-7, the V gene TRBV19; D remains unclear. The CDR3 region has the DNA TGTGCCAGTAGTATAGTCGTCGCCTACGAGCAGTACTTC. This sequence encodes CASSIVVAYEQYF.